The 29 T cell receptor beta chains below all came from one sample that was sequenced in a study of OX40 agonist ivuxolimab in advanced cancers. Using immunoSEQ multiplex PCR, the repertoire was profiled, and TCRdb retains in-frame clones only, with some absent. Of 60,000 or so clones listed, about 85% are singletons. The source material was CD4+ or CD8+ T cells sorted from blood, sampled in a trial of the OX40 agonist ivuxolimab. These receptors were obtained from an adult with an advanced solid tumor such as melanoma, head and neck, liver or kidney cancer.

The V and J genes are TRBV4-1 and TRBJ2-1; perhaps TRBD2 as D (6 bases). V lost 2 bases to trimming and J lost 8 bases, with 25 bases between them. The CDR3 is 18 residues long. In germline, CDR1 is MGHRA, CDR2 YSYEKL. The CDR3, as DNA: TGCGCCAGCAGCCAATGGGGCCGTGCCGGGAGTCTCGTTGATGAGCAGTTCTTC. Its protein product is CASSQWGRAGSLVDEQFF.

This chain's CDR3 is CASSEIGAMNTEAFF. CDR3 in DNA: TGCGCCAGCAGCGAAATCGGGGCAATGAACACTGAAGCTTTCTTT. The chain recombines TRBV4-3 with TRBJ1-1; possible D gene TRBD1, 5 bases. Germline V gives CDR1 LGHNA, CDR2 YSLEER. The CDR3 has 15 residues. V lost 5 bases and J 0 bases, leaving 13 bases between the germline ends.

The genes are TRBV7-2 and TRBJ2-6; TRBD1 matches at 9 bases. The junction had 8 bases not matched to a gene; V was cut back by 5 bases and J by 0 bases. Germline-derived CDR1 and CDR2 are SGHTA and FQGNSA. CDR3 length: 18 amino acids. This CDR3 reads CASSPKTGGSSGANVLTF. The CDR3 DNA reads TGTGCCAGCAGCCCAAAGACAGGGGGGAGCTCTGGGGCCAACGTCCTGACTTTC.

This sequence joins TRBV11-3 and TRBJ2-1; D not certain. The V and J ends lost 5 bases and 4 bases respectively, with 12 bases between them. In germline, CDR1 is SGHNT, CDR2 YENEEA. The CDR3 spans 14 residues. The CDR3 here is CASSPEGPYNEQFF. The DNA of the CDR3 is TGTGCCAGCAGCCCGGAAGGCCCATACAATGAGCAGTTCTTC.

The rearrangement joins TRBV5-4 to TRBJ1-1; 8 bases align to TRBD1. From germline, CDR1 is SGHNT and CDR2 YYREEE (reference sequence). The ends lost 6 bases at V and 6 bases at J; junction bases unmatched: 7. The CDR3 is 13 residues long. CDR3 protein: CASTGQGASEAFF. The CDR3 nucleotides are TGTGCCAGCACCGGGCAGGGGGCTTCTGAAGCTTTCTTT.

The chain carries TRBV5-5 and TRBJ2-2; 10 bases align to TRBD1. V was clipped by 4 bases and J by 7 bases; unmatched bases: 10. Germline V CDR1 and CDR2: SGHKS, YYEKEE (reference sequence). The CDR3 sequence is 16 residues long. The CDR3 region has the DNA TGTGCCAGCAGCCGCGATCCGGGACAGGGGAACGGGGAGCTGTTTTTT. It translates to CASSRDPGQGNGELFF.

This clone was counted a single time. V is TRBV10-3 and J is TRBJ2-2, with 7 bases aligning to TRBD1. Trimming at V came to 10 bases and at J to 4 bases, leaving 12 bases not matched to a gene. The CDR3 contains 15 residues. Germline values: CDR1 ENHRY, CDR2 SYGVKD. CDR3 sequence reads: CASQSTGDVTGELFF. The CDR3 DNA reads TGTGCCAGCCAAAGTACAGGGGACGTCACCGGGGAGCTGTTTTTT.

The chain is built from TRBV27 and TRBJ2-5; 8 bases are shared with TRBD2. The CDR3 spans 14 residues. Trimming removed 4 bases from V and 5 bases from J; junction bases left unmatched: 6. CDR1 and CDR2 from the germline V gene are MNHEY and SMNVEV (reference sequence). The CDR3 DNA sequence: TGTGCCAGCAGTTCGGGGGGGCGCAGGGAGACCCAGTACTTC. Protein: CASSSGGRRETQYF.

This chain's CDR3 is CASSGSTGATNEKLFF. The CDR3 DNA follows: TGTGCCAGCAGCGGGTCGACAGGCGCAACTAATGAAAAACTGTTTTTT. The chain recombines TRBV5-6 with TRBJ1-4; a weak D match, TRBD1 (6 bases). Trimming shortened V by 4 bases and J by 0 bases, and 13 bases separated the two germline ends. Germline V gene data show CDR1 as SGHDT and CDR2 as YYEEEE. The CDR3 contains 16 residues.

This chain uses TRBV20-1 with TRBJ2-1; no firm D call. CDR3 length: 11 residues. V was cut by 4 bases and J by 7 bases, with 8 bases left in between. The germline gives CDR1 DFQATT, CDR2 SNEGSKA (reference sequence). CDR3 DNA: TGCAGTGCTATAACCCTAAATGAGCAGTTCTTC. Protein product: CSAITLNEQFF.

For the CDR3, the DNA is TGTGCCAGCAGCCTGACCCAGAACACTGAAGCTTTCTTT. Encoded protein: CASSLTQNTEAFF. J is TRBJ1-1 and V is TRBV5-4; D gene ambiguous. V lost 4 bases and J 1 base, leaving 8 bases between the germline ends. This CDR3 region has 13 residues. The germline V gene encodes CDR1 SGHNT and CDR2 YYREEE (reference sequence). The variable domain in full, with the rest retrieved from reference TRBV5-4 and TRBJ1-1, is ETGVTQSPTHLIKTRGQQVTLRCSSQSGHNTVSWYQQALGQGPQFIFQYYREEENGRGNFPPRFSGLQFPNYSSELNVNALELDDSALYLCASSLTQNTEAFFGQGTRLTVV.

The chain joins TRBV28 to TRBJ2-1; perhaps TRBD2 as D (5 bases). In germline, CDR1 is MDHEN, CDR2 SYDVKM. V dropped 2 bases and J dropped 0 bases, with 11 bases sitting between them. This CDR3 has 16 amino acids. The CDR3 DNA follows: TGTGCCAGCAGTTTAGAGGCTAGCTACTCCTACAATGAGCAGTTCTTC. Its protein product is CASSLEASYSYNEQFF.

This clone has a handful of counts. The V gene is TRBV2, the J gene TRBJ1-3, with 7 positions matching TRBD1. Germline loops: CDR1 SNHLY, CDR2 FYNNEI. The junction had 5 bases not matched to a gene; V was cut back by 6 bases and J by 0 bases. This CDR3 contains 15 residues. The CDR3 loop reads CASSRGISSGNTIYF. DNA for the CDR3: TGTGCCAGCAGCAGGGGGATAAGCTCTGGAAACACCATATATTTT.

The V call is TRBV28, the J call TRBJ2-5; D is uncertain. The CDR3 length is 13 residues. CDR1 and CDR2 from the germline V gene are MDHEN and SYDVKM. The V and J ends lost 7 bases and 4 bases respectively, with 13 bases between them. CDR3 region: CASTQGTVETQYF. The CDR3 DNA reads TGTGCCAGCACCCAAGGTACTGTAGAGACCCAGTACTTC. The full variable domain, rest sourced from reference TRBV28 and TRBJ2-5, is DVKVTQSSRYLVKRTGEKVFLECVQDMDHENMFWYRQDPGLGLRLIYFSYDVKMKEKGDIPEGYSVSREKKERFSLILESASTNQTSMYLCASTQGTVETQYFGPGTRLLVL.

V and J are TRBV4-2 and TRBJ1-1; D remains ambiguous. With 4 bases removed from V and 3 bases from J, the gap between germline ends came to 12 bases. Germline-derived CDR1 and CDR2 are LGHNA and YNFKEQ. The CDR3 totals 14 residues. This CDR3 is CASSPLGRDTEAFF. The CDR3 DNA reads TGTGCCAGCAGCCCCCTTGGGAGGGACACTGAAGCTTTCTTT.

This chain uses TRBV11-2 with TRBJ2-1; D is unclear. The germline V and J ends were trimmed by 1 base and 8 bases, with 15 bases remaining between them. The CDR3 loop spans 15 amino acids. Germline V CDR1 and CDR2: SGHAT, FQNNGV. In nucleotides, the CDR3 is TGTGCCAGCAGCTTAGGCGAATATATTCGGGATGAGCAGTTCTTC. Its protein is CASSLGEYIRDEQFF.

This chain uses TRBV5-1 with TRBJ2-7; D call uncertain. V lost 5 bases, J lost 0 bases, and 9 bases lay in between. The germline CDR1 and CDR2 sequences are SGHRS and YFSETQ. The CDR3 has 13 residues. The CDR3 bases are TGCGCCAGCAGTGGTAGTTACTCCTACGAGCAGTACTTC. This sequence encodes CASSGSYSYEQYF.

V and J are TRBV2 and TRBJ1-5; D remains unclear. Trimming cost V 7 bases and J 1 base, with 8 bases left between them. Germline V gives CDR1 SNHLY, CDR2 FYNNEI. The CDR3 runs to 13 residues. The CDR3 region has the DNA TGTGCCAGCATGCGATCAAGCAATCAGCCCCAGCATTTT. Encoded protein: CASMRSSNQPQHF.

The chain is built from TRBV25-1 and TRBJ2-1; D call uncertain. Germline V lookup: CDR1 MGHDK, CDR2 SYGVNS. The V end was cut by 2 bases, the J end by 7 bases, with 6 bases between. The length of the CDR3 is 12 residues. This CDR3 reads CASSEKQNEQFF. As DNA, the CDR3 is TGTGCCAGCAGTGAAAAACAGAATGAGCAGTTCTTC. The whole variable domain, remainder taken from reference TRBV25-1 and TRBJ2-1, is EADIYQTPRYLVIGTGKKITLECSQTMGHDKMYWYQQDPGMELHLIHYSYGVNSTEKGDLSSESTVSRIRTEHFPLTLESARPSHTSQYLCASSEKQNEQFFGPGTRLTVL.

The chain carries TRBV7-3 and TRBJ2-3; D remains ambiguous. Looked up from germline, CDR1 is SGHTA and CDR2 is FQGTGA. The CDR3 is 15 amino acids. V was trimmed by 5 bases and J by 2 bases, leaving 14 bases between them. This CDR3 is CASSLGTATTDTQYF. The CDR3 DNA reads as TGTGCCAGCAGCCTTGGAACAGCGACCACAGATACGCAGTATTTT.

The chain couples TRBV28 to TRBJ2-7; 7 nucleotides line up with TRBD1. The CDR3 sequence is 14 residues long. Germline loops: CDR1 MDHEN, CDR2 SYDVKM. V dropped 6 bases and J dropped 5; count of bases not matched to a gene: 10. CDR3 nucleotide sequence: TGTGCCAGCAGCCTCCCTGGGACAGCTAACGAGCAGTACTTC. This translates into CASSLPGTANEQYF.

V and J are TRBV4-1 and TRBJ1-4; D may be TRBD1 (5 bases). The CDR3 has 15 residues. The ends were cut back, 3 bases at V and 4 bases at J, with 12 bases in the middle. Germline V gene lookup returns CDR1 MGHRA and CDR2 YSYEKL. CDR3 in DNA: TGCGCCAGCAGCCACCCACAGGCTTTTAATGAAAAACTGTTTTTT. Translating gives CASSHPQAFNEKLFF.

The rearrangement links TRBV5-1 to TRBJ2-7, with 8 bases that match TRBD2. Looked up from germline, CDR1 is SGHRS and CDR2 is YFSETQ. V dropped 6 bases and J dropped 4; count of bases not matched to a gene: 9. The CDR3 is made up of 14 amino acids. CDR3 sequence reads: CASMRGLDTYEQYF. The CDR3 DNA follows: TGCGCCAGCATGAGGGGACTAGATACTTACGAGCAGTACTTC.

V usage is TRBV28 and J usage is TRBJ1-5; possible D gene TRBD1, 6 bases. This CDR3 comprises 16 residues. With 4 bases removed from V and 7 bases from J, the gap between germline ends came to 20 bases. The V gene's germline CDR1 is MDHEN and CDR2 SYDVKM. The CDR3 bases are TGTGCCAGCAGTTCACATCTCAGGGGAAGGGGACAGCCCCAGCATTTT. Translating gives CASSSHLRGRGQPQHF.

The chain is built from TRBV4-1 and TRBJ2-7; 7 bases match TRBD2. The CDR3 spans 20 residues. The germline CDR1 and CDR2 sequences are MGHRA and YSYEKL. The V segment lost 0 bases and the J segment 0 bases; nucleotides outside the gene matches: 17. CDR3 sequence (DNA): TGCGCCAGCAGCCAAGAACTCAGGGCCGGGCTAGCGGAGCGCTCCTACGAGCAGTACTTC. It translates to CASSQELRAGLAERSYEQYF.

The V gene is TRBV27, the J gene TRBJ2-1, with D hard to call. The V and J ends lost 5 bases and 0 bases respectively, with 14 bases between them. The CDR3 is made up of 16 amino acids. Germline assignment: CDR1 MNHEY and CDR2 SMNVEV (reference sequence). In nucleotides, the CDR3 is TGTGCCAGCAGTCATGCTAGTCCCAGCTCCTACAATGAGCAGTTCTTC. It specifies CASSHASPSSYNEQFF.

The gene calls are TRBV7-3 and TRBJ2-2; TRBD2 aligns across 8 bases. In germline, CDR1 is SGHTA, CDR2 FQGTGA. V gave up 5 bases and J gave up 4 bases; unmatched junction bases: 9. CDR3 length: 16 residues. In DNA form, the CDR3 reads TGTGCCAGCAGCCCCGAGGGAGCGGGAGTCACCGGGGAGCTGTTTTTT. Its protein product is CASSPEGAGVTGELFF.

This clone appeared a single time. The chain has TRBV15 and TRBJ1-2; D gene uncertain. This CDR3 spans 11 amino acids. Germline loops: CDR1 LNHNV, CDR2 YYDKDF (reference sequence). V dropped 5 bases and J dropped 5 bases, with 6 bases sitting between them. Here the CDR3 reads CATSGVYGYTF. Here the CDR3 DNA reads TGTGCCACCAGCGGGGTTTATGGCTACACCTTC.

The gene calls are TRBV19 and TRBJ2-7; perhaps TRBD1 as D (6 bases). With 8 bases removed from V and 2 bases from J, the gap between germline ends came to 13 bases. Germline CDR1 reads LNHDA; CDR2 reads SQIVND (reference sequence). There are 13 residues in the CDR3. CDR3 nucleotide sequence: TGTGCCAGTGCGACAGGTGCCGCCTACGAGCAGTACTTC. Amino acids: CASATGAAYEQYF.